This T cell receptor (beta chain) was profiled in a study of blood T cell repertoires in COVID-19. Looking at the study overall: Samples taken during acute and convalescent COVID-19 were collected in the United States, Italy and Spain. In each case, the material was cDNA or gDNA derived from T cells, B-cell-depleted T cells, or PBMCs.

Germline CDR1 and CDR2: SQVTM and ANQGSEA. After removal of 3 bases from V and 7 bases from J, the junction contained 11 bases not matched to a gene. The CDR3 is 15 amino acids. Seattle patients were enrolled during active infection and followed longitudinally. As handled by the study authors: Reference gene primers were amplified, and this amplification served to estimate nucleated cell counts. Data came from immunoSEQ multiplex PCR; TCRdb stores just in-frame clones and leaves some out. The DNA was the basis for D and trimming; V, J and clone size are from that table. Among around 260,000 clones listed, 65% to 85% were seen once.

This TCR was recovered from a person aged 70 to 85 with COVID-19, enrolled during active disease. The chain is built from TRBV29-1 and TRBJ2-1; 8 nucleotides line up with TRBD2. The material sequenced was peripheral blood. The CDR3 loop is CSVDWVSGVGNEQFF. CDR3 in DNA: TGCAGCGTTGATTGGGTTAGCGGGGTGGGGAATGAGCAGTTCTTC.